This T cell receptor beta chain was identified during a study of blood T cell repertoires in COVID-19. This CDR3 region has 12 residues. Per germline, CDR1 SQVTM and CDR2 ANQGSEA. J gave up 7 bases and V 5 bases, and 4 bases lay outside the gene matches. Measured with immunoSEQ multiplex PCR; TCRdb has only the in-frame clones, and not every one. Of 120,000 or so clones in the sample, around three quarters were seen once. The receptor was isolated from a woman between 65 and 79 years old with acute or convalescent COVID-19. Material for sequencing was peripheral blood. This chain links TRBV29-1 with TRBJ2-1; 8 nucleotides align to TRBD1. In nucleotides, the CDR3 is TGCAGCGTTTTCCACAGGGGGAATGAGCAGTTCTTC. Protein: CSVFHRGNEQFF.